This T cell receptor (beta chain) was identified during a study of breast tumors, draining lymph nodes, adjacent tissues. Axillary draining lymph nodes of breast cancer patients supplied the node samples. With 6 bases clipped from V and 10 bases from J, the junction kept 15 bases outside the gene matches. Germline lookup yields CDR1 DFQATT and CDR2 SNEGSKA (reference sequence). The CDR3 length is 15 residues. TCRdb used MiXCR to reprocess the multiplex PCR reads, holding one entry per CDR3 protein. The data contain 200,000 or so distinct CDR3 sequences, about 32% of them singletons. Sequenced input: axillary lymph node tissue. This clonotype was obtained from a female donor with breast cancer. Some clones in this sample may be carry-over from other donors' samples. The genes are TRBV20-1 and TRBJ1-6; 7 nucleotides align to TRBD1. The CDR3 reads CSATGTAKKGSPLHF. The CDR3 region has the DNA TGCAGTGCCACAGGGACAGCCAAAAAGGGGTCACCCCTCCACTTT.